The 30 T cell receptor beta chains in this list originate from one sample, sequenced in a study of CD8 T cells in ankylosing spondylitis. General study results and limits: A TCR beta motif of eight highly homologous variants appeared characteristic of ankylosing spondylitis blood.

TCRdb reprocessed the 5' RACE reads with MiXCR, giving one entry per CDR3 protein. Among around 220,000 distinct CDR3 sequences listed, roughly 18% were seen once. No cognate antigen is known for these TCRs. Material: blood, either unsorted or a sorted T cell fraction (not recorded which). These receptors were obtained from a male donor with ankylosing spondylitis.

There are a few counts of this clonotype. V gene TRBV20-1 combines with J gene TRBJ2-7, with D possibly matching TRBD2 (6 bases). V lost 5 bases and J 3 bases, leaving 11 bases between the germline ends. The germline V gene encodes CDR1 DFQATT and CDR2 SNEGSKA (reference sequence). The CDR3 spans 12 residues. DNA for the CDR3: TGCAGTGCTCGGGACTGGAACTACGAGCAGTACTTC. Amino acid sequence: CSARDWNYEQYF.

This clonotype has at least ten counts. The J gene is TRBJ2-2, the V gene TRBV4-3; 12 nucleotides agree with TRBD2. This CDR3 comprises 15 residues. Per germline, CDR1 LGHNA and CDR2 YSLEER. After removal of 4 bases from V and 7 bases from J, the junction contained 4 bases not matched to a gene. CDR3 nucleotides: TGCGCCAGCAGCCCTCTAGCGGGAGGGGGCGGGGAGCTGTTTTTT. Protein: CASSPLAGGGGELFF.

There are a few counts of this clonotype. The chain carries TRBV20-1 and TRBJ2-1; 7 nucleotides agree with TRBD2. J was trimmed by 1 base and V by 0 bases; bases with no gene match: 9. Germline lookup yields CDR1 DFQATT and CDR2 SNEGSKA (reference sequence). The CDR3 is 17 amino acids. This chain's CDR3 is CSARDHQRDGSYNEQFF. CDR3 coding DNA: TGCAGTGCTAGAGACCACCAGCGGGATGGGTCCTACAATGAGCAGTTCTTC.

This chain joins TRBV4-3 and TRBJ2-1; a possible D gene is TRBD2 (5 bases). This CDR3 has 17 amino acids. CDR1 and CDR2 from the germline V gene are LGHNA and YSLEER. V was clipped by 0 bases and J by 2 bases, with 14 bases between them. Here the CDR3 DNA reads TGCGCCAGCAGCCAAGATTGGTCTAGCTCCCCCTACAATGAGCAGTTCTTC. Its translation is CASSQDWSSSPYNEQFF.

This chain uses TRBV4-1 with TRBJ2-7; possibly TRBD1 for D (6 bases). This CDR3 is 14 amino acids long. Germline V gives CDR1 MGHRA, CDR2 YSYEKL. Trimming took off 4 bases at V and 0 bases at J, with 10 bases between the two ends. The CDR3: CASSLRTDSYEQYF. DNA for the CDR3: TGCGCCAGCAGCCTGCGGACAGACTCCTACGAGCAGTACTTC.

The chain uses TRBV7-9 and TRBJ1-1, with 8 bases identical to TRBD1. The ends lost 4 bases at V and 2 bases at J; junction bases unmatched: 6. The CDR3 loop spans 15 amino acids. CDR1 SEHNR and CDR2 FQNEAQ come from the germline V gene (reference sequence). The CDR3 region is CASSSLQGDNTEAFF. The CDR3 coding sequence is TGTGCCAGCAGCTCTTTACAGGGGGATAACACTGAAGCTTTCTTT.

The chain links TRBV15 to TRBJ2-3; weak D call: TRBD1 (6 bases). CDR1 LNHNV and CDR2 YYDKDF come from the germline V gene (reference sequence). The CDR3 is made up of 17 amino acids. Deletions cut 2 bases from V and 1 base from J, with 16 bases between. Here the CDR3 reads CATSRSVQGRGTDTQYF. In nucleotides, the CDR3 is TGTGCCACCAGCAGAAGCGTACAGGGTCGGGGCACAGATACGCAGTATTTT. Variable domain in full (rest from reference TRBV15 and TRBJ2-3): DAMVIQNPRYQVTQFGKPVTLSCSQTLNHNVMYWYQQKSSQAPKLLFHYYDKDFNNEADTPDNFQSRRPNTSFCFLDIRSPGLGDTAMYLCATSRSVQGRGTDTQYFGPGTRLTVL.

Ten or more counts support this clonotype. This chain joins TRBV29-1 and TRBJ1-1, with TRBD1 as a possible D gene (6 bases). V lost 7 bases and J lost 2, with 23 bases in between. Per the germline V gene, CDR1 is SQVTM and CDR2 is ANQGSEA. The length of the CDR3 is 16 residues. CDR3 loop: CSGSSPGGESNTEAFF. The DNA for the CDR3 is TGCAGCGGGTCGAGTCCCGGGGGCGAGAGTAACACTGAAGCTTTCTTT.

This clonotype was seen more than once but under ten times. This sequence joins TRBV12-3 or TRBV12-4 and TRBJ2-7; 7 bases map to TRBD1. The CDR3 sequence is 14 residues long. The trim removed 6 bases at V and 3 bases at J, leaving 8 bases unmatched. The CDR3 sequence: CASSGTVWVYEQYF. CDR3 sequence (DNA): TGTGCCAGCAGCGGGACAGTTTGGGTCTACGAGCAGTACTTC.

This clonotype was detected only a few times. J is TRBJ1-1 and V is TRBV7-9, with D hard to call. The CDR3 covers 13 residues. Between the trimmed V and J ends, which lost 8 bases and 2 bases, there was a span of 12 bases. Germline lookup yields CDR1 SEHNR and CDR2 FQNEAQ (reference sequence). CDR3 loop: CASRRWDNTEAFF. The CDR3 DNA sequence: TGTGCCAGCCGCCGCTGGGATAACACTGAAGCTTTCTTT.

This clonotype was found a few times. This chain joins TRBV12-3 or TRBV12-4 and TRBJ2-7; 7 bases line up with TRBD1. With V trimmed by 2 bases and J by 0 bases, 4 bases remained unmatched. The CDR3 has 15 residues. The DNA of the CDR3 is TGTGCCAGCAGTTTACAGGGGGTAGGCTCCTACGAGCAGTACTTC. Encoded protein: CASSLQGVGSYEQYF.

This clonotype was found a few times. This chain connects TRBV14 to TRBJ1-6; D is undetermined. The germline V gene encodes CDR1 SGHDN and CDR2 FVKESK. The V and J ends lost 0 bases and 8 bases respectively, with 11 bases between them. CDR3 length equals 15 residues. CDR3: CASSQEWGWHSPLHF. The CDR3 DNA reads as TGTGCCAGCAGCCAAGAATGGGGATGGCATTCACCCCTCCACTTT.

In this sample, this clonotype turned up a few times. The CDR3 loop is CASSEGGQEVMNTEAFF. In DNA, the CDR3 is TGTGCCAGCAGTGAGGGGGGACAGGAGGTTATGAACACTGAAGCTTTCTTT. V is TRBV25-1 and J is TRBJ1-1; 8 nucleotides agree with TRBD1. Germline V gene sequence: CDR1 MGHDK, CDR2 SYGVNS. The CDR3 totals 17 residues. The V gene end was trimmed by 3 bases and the J gene end by 0 bases; junction bases not matched to a gene: 9.

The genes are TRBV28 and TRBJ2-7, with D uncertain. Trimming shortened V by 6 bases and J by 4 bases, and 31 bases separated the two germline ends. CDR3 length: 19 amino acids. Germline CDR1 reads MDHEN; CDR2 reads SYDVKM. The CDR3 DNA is TGTGCCAGCAGCCTTCCGACATCGCCGGCAACCGCAGTGGGATACGAGCAGTACTTC. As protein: CASSLPTSPATAVGYEQYF.

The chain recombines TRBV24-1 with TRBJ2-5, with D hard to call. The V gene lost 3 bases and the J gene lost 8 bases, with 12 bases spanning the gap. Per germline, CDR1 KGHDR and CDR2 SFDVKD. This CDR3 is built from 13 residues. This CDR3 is CATSDPTMTTQYF. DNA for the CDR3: TGTGCCACCAGTGATCCTACTATGACCACCCAGTACTTC.

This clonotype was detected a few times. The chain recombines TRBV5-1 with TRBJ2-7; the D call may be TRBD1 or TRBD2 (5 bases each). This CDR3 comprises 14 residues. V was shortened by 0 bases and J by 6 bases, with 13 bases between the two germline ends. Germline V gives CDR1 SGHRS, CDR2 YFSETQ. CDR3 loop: CASSLEGSSSEQYF. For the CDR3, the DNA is TGCGCCAGCAGCTTGGAGGGGAGCTCGAGCGAGCAGTACTTC.

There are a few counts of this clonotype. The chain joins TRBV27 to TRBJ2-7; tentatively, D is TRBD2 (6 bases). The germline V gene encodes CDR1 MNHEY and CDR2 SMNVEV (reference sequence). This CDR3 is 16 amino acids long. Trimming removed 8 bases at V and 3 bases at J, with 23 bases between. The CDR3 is CASGLLGEVPLYEQYF. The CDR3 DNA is TGTGCCAGCGGACTCCTCGGGGAGGTTCCCCTCTACGAGCAGTACTTC.

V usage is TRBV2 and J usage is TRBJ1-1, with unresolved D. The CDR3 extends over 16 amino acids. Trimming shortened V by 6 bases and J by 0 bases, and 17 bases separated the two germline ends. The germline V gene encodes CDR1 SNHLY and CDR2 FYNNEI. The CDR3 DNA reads TGTGCCAGCAGCAGCTACCAGGACCCAATGAACACTGAAGCTTTCTTT. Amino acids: CASSSYQDPMNTEAFF.

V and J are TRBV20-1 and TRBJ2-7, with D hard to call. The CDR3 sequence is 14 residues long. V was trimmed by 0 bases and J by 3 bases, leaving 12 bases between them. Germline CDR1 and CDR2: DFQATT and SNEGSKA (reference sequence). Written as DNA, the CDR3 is TGCAGTGCTAGAGATCTCGGCAGTCACTACGAGCAGTACTTC. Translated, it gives CSARDLGSHYEQYF.

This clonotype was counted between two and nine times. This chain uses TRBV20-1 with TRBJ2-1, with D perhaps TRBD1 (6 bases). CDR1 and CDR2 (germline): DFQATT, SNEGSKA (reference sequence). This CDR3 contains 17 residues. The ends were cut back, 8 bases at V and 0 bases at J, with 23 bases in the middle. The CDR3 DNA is TGCAGTTCTTTAGGCCCCCTTTCAGGGGTCTCCTACAATGAGCAGTTCTTC. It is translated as CSSLGPLSGVSYNEQFF.

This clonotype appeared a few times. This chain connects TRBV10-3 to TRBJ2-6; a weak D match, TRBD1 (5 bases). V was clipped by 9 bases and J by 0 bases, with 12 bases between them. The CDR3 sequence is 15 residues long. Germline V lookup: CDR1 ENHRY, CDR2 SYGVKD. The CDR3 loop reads CAIGVTGSGANVLTF. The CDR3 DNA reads TGTGCCATAGGGGTCACCGGCTCTGGGGCCAACGTCCTGACTTTC.

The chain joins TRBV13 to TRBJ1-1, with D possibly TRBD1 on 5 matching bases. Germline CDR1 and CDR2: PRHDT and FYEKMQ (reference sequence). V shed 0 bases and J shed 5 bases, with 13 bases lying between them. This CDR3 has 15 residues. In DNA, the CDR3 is TGTGCCAGCAGCTTAGGCGGGGCACGGGAAACTGAAGCTTTCTTT. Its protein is CASSLGGARETEAFF.

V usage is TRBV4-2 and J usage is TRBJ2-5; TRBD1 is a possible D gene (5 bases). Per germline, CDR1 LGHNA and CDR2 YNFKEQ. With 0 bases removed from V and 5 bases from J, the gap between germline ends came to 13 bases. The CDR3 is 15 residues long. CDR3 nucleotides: TGTGCCAGCAGCCAAGATCCGGCAGGGCAGGAGACCCAGTACTTC. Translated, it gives CASSQDPAGQETQYF.

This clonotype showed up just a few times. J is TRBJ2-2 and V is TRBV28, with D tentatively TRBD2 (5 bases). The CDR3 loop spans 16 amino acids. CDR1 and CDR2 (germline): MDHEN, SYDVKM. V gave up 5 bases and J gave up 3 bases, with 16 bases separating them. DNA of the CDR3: TGTGCCAGCAGTCCCGGGCTGCTGAGGGACACCGGGGAGCTGTTTTTT. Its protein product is CASSPGLLRDTGELFF.

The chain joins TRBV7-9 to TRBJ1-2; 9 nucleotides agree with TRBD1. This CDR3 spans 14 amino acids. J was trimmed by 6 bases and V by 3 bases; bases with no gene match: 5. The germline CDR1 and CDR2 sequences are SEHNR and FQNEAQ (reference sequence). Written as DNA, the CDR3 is TGTGCCAGCAGCTTGGGACAGGGTGGTGATGGCTACACCTTC. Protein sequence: CASSLGQGGDGYTF.

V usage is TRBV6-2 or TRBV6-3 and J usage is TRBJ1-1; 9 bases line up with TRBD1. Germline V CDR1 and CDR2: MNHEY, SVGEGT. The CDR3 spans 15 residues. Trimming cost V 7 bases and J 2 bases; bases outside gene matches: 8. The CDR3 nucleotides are TGTGCCAGCACTATCCGGGACAGGGTAAACACTGAAGCTTTCTTT. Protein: CASTIRDRVNTEAFF.

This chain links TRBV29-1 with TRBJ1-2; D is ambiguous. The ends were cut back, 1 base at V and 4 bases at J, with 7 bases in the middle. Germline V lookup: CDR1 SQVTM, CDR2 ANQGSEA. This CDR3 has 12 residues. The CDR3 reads CSVEGRPYGYTF. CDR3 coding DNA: TGCAGCGTTGAAGGACGGCCCTATGGCTACACCTTC.

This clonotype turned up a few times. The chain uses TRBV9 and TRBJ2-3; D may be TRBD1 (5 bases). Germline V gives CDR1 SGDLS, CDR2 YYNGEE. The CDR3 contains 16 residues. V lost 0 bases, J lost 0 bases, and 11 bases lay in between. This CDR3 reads CASSVGGRASTDTQYF. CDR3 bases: TGTGCCAGCAGCGTAGGGGGCAGGGCTAGCACAGATACGCAGTATTTT.

The CDR3 DNA reads as TGCGCCAGCAGCCAAGACCTCAGGGGCCAAGGGGGTAATGAGCAGTTCTTC. This sequence encodes CASSQDLRGQGGNEQFF. V usage is TRBV4-3 and J usage is TRBJ2-1; D might be TRBD1 (6 bases). Germline CDR1 is LGHNA and CDR2 is YSLEER. The ends were cut back, 0 bases at V and 7 bases at J, with 19 bases in the middle. This CDR3 region has 17 residues.

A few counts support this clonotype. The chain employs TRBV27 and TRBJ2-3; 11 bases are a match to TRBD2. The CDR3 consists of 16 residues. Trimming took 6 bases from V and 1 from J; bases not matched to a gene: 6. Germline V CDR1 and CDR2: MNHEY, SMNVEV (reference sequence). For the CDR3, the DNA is TGTGCCAGCAGCTCCGGGACTAGCGGCCGCACAGATACGCAGTATTTT. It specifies CASSSGTSGRTDTQYF.